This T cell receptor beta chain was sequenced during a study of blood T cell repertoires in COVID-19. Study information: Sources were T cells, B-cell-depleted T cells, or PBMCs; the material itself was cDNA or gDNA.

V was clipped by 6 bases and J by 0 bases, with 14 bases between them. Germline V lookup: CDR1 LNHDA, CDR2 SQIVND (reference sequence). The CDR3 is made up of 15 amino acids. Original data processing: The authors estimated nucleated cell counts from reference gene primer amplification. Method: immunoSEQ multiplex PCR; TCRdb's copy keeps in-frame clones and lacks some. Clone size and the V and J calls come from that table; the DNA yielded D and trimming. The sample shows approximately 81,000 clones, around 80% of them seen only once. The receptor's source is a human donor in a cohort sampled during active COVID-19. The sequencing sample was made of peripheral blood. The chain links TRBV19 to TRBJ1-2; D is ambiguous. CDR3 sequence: CASSLDWGANYGYTF. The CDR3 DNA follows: TGTGCCAGTAGCCTAGACTGGGGAGCTAACTATGGCTACACCTTC. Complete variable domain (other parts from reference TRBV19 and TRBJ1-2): DGGITQSPKYLFRKEGQNVTLSCEQNLNHDAMYWYRQDPGQGLRLIYYSQIVNDFQKGDIAEGYSVSREKKESFPLTVTSAQKNPTAFYLCASSLDWGANYGYTFGSGTRLTVV.